This TCR beta chain comes out of a study of blood T cell repertoires in COVID-19. Repertoires were generated with immunoSEQ multiplex PCR, while TCRdb's copy carries only in-frame clones and drops some. The sample has fewer than 250,000 clones, 75% to 90% seen once. In germline, CDR1 is MDHEN, CDR2 SYDVKM. Trimming removed 5 bases from V and 0 bases from J, with 11 bases in between. The CDR3 consists of 16 residues. Source material: PBMCs or T cells enriched from blood (not recorded which). The rearrangement uses TRBV28 and TRBJ1-6; D is possibly TRBD1 (5 bases). This sequence originates from a man aged 50 to 59 who had been exposed to COVID-19. The CDR3 DNA is TGTGCCAGCAGTCCCAGGGCGAGCTCCTATAATTCACCCCTCCACTTT. It translates to CASSPRASSYNSPLHF.